This T cell receptor (beta chain) was identified in a study of blood T cell repertoires in COVID-19 (dated by TCRdb to the early 2020s). In terms of the full investigation: Samples from collaborators originated in the United States, Italy and Spain and spanned both the acute and convalescent phases of COVID-19. The material from the prospective study consisted of cDNA or gDNA derived from T cells, B-cell-depleted T cells, or PBMCs. Nearly every sample came with metadata listing a de-identified subject ID, COVID-19 status, age in years and sex. Samples came from the ongoing ImmuneRACE study (first 160 participants) plus 1,254 subjects from 6 global collaborators. HLA class I and class II types, where available, came from metadata supplied by the sample provider rather than from assay-based typing. The repertoires were released in a freely available public database meant as a resource for research on the immune response to SARS-CoV-2. Subjects who had been exposed to COVID-19, were actively infected with it, or had recovered from it provided the deeply sampled blood TCRbeta repertoires that made up the dataset. Overall study results and their limits: The quantity of clinical and demographic metadata differed by source and by participant and was supplied without curation.

The CDR3 sequence holds 15 residues, the cysteine and phenylalanine included. Of the read, only the CDR3 DNA is kept; its 45 bases are in frame from base 1. V was cut back by 0 bases and J by 6 bases, leaving a gap of 12 bases between them. In the germline V gene (reference sequence), CDR1 corresponds to SGHNT and CDR2 to YYREEE. As for this clone: What antigen it recognizes has not been identified. Per-base quality was not reported, and no clone a single base away is much larger than it.

Whole blood was collected in K2EDTA tubes by collaborating institutions according to the institutions' own protocols. Collaborator samples were shipped for TCRbeta analysis as frozen whole blood, isolated PBMCs, or DNA extracted from either sample type. TCRbeta CDR3 regions were amplified from genomic DNA by means of the immunoSEQ Assay, a bias-controlled multiplex PCR. The source study handled its data this way. Within the assay, amplification of reference gene primers was used to estimate how many nucleated cells each sample contained. Sequence reads were collapsed and filtered to measure the absolute abundance of every unique TCRbeta CDR3 rearrangement. For each sample, productive Simpson clonality was calculated as the square root of Simpson's diversity index over productive rearrangements. TCRdb holds this immuneACCESS table with in-frame rearrangements only. Some clones are missing; in checked studies, unresolved V genes explain under half, and the rest has no known cause. V, J and clone size reflect that table, while D and trimming were determined from the DNA. The sample table records tens of thousands of clones; 75% to 90% of these occur just once. The ten largest clonotypes hold roughly 1.4% of the sample.

This chain is built from TRBV5-4 and TRBJ1-4, with TRBD1 perhaps the D gene, on 5 matching bases. This sequence originates from a man aged 60 to 75 with acute or convalescent COVID-19. What was sequenced was peripheral blood. The DNA is TGTGCCAGCAGCTTGGGGGCCAGGGTACATGAAAAACTGTTTTTT. It codes for CASSLGARVHEKLFF.